What follows is one TCR beta chain and its context. Its antigen is still unknown. No per-base quality is available; no much larger clone lies one base away. The data stem from a study of T-cell memory formation after mild COVID-19 (dated by TCRdb to about 2021). Looking at the study overall: Most TCR sequence clusters were specific to one of the two donors. Two young, previously healthy adult volunteers, one female and one male, were included in the cohort. T-cell clones expanding and contracting after mild COVID-19 in two donors were tracked by longitudinal TCRalpha and TCRbeta repertoire sequencing. Summary of the overall study and its limitations: Contracting CD4+ clones were found mainly in CM and EM memory subsets, while CD8+ clones were enriched in EMRA. The detection of some responding clones in pre-infection memory suggests that pre-existing cross-reactive memory T cells joined the SARS-CoV-2 response. Whether the second-wave clones peaking on day 37 were SARS-CoV-2 specific was not confirmed. Clones that contracted from day 15 to 85 showed balanced CD4/CD8 phenotypes, whereas a second wave of clones that expanded from day 15 to 37 leaned towards CD4+. Only a couple of mild cases were covered in the study, and larger cohorts including severe cases with pre-infection samples were considered necessary.

According to the germline V gene, CDR1 reads SGDLS and CDR2 reads YYNGEE. Reading from cysteine to phenylalanine, the CDR3 counts 11 amino acids. Just CDR3 DNA is preserved here, 33 bases in frame from base 1. Cut back by 7 bases and 0 bases, the V and J ends lie 5 bases apart. Sequenced on an Illumina NovaSeq 6000. Using 5'RACE with constant-segment primers, TCRalpha and TCRbeta cDNA libraries were constructed, with sample barcodes and unique molecular identifiers added in the process. RNA was extracted from every sample with Trizol reagent. Libraries were amplified in two PCR steps, with a second sample barcode and Illumina TruSeq adapters added in the second step. Libraries were sequenced on an Illumina NovaSeq with 2 x 150 bp paired-end reads. As for the authors' bioinformatics: The reads were demultiplexed and collapsed into UMI-guided consensus sequences using migec v1.2.7. Using mixcr v2.1.11, the UMI consensuses were aligned to TRA and TRB V and J templates and assembled into clonotypes. Expanded or contracted clonotypes were those called significant by both edgeR and NoisET, with noise models trained on biological replicates. For edgeR calls, a false discovery rate-adjusted p below 0.01 and a log2 fold-change threshold of 1 were applied. PCA with hierarchical clustering of max-normalized trajectories of the 1000 most abundant clonotypes was used as exploratory dynamics analysis. Separately sequenced CD4+ and CD8+ repertoires were used to assign the CD4 or CD8 phenotype of responding clones. The public reads were reprocessed in TCRdb via fastp at Q25 and MiXCR, keeping in-frame beta chains. Rows are unified per CDR3 protein, each entry keeping the most common DNA and genes. The V and J calls follow TCRdb's processing rather than the paper's. The sample contains 300,000 to 400,000 distinct CDR3 sequences, 25% to 30% of them found a single time. The ten largest clones represent around an eighth of the sample.

Ficoll-Paque density gradient centrifugation was used to isolate PBMCs. This TCR derives from an adult woman who had mild COVID-19 (a few samples of this study predate the infection). The sample titles of this study are shuffled in the database, so cell type and time point are left out; the donor was told from shared clones. This sequence uses TRBV9 and TRBJ2-7, with the identity of the D gene unclear. Sequenced input: PBMCs or a T cell subset sorted from them (not recorded which). The DNA is as follows: TGTGCCAGCGCCGCCTCCTACGAGCAGTACTTC. The translation is CASAASYEQYF.